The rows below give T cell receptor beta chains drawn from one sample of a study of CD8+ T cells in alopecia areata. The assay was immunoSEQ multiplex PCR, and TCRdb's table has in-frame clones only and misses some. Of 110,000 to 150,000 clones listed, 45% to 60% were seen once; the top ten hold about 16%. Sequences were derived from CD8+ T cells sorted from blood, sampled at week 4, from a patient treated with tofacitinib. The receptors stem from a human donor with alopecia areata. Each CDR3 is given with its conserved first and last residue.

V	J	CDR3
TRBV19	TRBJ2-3	CATETGVGTDTQYF
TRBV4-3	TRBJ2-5	CASSQGQGDQYF
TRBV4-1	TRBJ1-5	CASSQVPRDQPQHF
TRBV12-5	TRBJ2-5	CASAPTSDPAETQYF
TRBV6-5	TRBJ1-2	CASSDGSYGYTF
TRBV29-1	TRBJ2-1	CSVEEEGTLYNEQFF
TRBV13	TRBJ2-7	CASSLSGTGIHEQYF
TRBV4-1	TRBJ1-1	CASSQDTTEAFF
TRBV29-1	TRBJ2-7	CSVVGRGEQYF
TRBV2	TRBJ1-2	CASSGDSYTF
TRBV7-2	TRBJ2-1	CASSLGVGSGIINEQFF
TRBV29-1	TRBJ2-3	CSVEAGLAGPPDTQYF
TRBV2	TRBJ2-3	CASTRFERSTDTQYF
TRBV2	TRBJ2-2	CASTLARGGLVGELFF